This note documents a single T cell receptor (beta chain) sequence. Trimming took off 6 bases at V and 0 bases at J, with 11 bases between the two ends. The CDR3 has 13 amino acids. The germline CDR1 and CDR2 sequences are SQVTM and ANQGSEA. Using immunoSEQ multiplex PCR, the repertoire was profiled, and TCRdb retains in-frame clones only, with some absent. Altogether 350,000 to 400,000 clones are present, roughly 92% being singletons, with the ten largest covering about 0.86%. This specimen belongs to a study of blood T cell repertoires in COVID-19. The chain recombines TRBV29-1 with TRBJ1-1; no clear D gene. The clonotype comes from a woman aged 40 to 55 who had been exposed to COVID-19. Source material: PBMCs or T cells enriched from blood (not recorded which). The CDR3 DNA sequence: TGCAGCGTGAGAAGGGAGCTGAACACTGAAGCTTTCTTT. Translation gives CSVRRELNTEAFF. The whole variable domain, remainder taken from reference TRBV29-1 and TRBJ1-1, is SAVISQKPSRDICQRGTSLTIQCQVDSQVTMMFWYRQQPGQSLTLIATANQGSEATYESGFVIDKFPISRPNLTFSTLTVSNMSPEDSSIYLCSVRRELNTEAFFGQGTRLTVV.